The 7 T cell receptor beta chains listed next were all sequenced from one sample in a study of blood T cell repertoires in COVID-19. Assay used: immunoSEQ multiplex PCR; TCRdb lists only in-frame clones, some missing. The sample gives 97,000 or so clones, around 92% of which show up once; less than 5.5% is in the top ten. The sequenced sample was peripheral blood. These receptors were obtained from a man between 18 and 35 years old with acute or convalescent COVID-19.

This clone rates as medium-sized (0.01 to 0.1%). The chain joins TRBV3-1 (or the pseudogene TRBV3-2) to TRBJ2-1, with 10 bases that match TRBD2. The CDR3 consists of 21 residues. V gave up 0 bases and J gave up 3 bases; unmatched junction bases: 17. CDR1 and CDR2 from the germline V gene are LGHDT and YNNKEL (reference sequence). The CDR3: CASSQEVPSFPGTSDYNEQFF. In DNA form, the CDR3 reads TGTGCCAGCAGCCAAGAAGTCCCGTCCTTCCCTGGGACTAGCGACTACAATGAGCAGTTCTTC.

This clone was seen a few times. The CDR3 sequence: CASSMRGGSNQPQHF. The CDR3 nucleotides are TGTGCCAGTAGTATGCGAGGTGGAAGCAATCAGCCCCAGCATTTT. This chain joins TRBV19 and TRBJ1-5; D gene unclear. Germline V gene lookup returns CDR1 LNHDA and CDR2 SQIVND (reference sequence). V shed 3 bases and J shed 1 base, with 10 bases lying between them. The CDR3 has 15 amino acids.

V and J are TRBV27 and TRBJ1-1; D gene uncertain. Between the trimmed V and J ends, which lost 5 bases and 7 bases, there was a span of 14 bases. Germline CDR1 is MNHEY and CDR2 is SMNVEV (reference sequence). The CDR3 is 13 residues long. DNA for the CDR3: TGTGCCAGCAGTCCAGGATATACTAGTGAAGCTTTCTTT. Translation: CASSPGYTSEAFF.

The CDR3 region is CASSSALSGGRYGYTF. CDR3 in DNA: TGTGCCAGCAGTTCCGCCCTGTCAGGGGGGAGGTATGGCTACACCTTC. This chain uses TRBV5-4 with TRBJ1-2, with 7 bases that match TRBD1. The CDR3 loop spans 16 amino acids. Germline values: CDR1 SGHNT, CDR2 YYREEE (reference sequence). The junction had 15 bases not matched to a gene; V was cut back by 5 bases and J by 5 bases. The variable domain in full, with the rest retrieved from reference TRBV5-4 and TRBJ1-2, is ETGVTQSPTHLIKTRGQQVTLRCSSQSGHNTVSWYQQALGQGPQFIFQYYREEENGRGNFPPRFSGLQFPNYSSELNVNALELDDSALYLCASSSALSGGRYGYTFGSGTRLTVV.

This chain uses TRBV19 with TRBJ1-1; D uncertain. The germline V and J ends were trimmed by 5 bases and 1 base, with 8 bases remaining between them. CDR3 length: 13 residues. The germline gives CDR1 LNHDA, CDR2 SQIVND (reference sequence). DNA for the CDR3: TGTGCCAGTAGTTATACAGCGAACACTGAAGCTTTCTTT. This encodes CASSYTANTEAFF.

V usage is TRBV27 and J usage is TRBJ1-4, with D hard to call. The CDR3 is 15 amino acids. Looked up from germline, CDR1 is MNHEY and CDR2 is SMNVEV (reference sequence). Trimming took off 4 bases at V and 3 bases at J, with 12 bases between the two ends. Here the CDR3 reads CASSSTLGANEKLFF. CDR3 coding DNA: TGTGCCAGCAGTTCAACGCTCGGGGCTAATGAAAAACTGTTTTTT.

The genes are TRBV9 and TRBJ2-3, with 13 bases fitting TRBD2. This CDR3 comprises 16 residues. The V segment lost 4 bases and the J segment 6 bases; nucleotides outside the gene matches: 8. The germline V gene encodes CDR1 SGDLS and CDR2 YYNGEE. CDR3 nucleotides: TGTGCCAGCAGCCAACCCGGACTAGCGGGAGTTGATACGCAGTATTTT. Protein product: CASSQPGLAGVDTQYF.